These 6 T cell receptor beta chains came from one sample sequenced in a study of blood T cell repertoires in COVID-19. The assay was immunoSEQ multiplex PCR, and TCRdb's table has in-frame clones only and misses some. The repertoire includes about 300,000 clones, roughly 90% of them detected once, and under 8% sits in the top ten. Sample: peripheral blood. These receptors all come from a man aged 18 to 29 who had recovered from COVID-19.

The chain couples TRBV2 to TRBJ2-1; 9 positions match TRBD2. Looked up from germline, CDR1 is SNHLY and CDR2 is FYNNEI. The CDR3 length is 16 residues. Unmatched junction bases numbered 10, after V lost 5 bases and J lost 5 bases. The CDR3 loop reads CASSKLTSGHNNEQFF. CDR3 coding DNA: TGTGCCAGCAGTAAGCTGACTAGCGGCCATAACAATGAGCAGTTCTTC.

The chain employs TRBV24-1 and TRBJ2-3, with 11 bases fitting TRBD2. V trimming: 3 bases; J trimming: 3 bases; junction bases outside the gene matches: 7. This CDR3 is 17 amino acids long. Germline lookup yields CDR1 KGHDR and CDR2 SFDVKD. CDR3 protein: CATSDAGLAGGTDTQYF. Written as DNA, the CDR3 is TGTGCCACCAGTGATGCGGGGCTAGCGGGAGGAACAGATACGCAGTATTTT.

This sequence joins TRBV19 and TRBJ2-7; 8 bases map to TRBD1. Germline V gene sequence: CDR1 LNHDA, CDR2 SQIVND (reference sequence). The CDR3 is 16 amino acids. With V trimmed by 4 bases and J by 1 base, 9 bases remained unmatched. CDR3 nucleotide sequence: TGTGCCAGTAGTACGACGATTAGACAGGGGTCCTACGAGCAGTACTTC. It codes for CASSTTIRQGSYEQYF.

The chain combines TRBV7-9 with TRBJ1-1, with D tentatively TRBD1 (6 bases). The CDR3 is 14 amino acids. Trimming cost V 3 bases and J 8 bases, with 16 bases left between them. CDR1 is SEHNR and CDR2 is FQNEAQ in the germline V gene (reference sequence). The CDR3 is CASSLTGGGTEAFF. In nucleotides, the CDR3 is TGTGCCAGCAGCTTGACAGGCGGAGGTACGGAAGCTTTCTTT. The full variable domain, completed using reference TRBV7-9 and TRBJ1-1, is DTGVSQNPRHKITKRGQNVTFRCDPISEHNRLYWYRQTLGQGPEFLTYFQNEAQLEKSRLLSDRFSAERPKGSFSTLEIQRTEQGDSAMYLCASSLTGGGTEAFFGQGTRLTVV.

This CDR3 reads CASSQETQGAYVGAFF. CDR3 in DNA: TGCGCCAGCAGCCAAGAAACTCAGGGGGCGTATGTCGGAGCTTTCTTT. The V call is TRBV4-1, the J call TRBJ1-1; TRBD1 matches 8 bases. CDR1 is MGHRA and CDR2 is YSYEKL in the germline V gene. V trimming: 0 bases; J trimming: 10 bases; junction bases outside the gene matches: 13. This CDR3 has 16 amino acids.

V gene TRBV6-1 combines with J gene TRBJ2-7; maybe TRBD1 (6 bases). The germline V and J ends were trimmed by 2 bases and 4 bases, with 12 bases remaining between them. Germline CDR1 is MNHNS and CDR2 is SASEGT. The CDR3 length is 14 residues. The CDR3 here is CASSEIGQGYEQYF. CDR3 in DNA: TGTGCCAGCAGTGAAATTGGGCAGGGGTACGAGCAGTACTTC.